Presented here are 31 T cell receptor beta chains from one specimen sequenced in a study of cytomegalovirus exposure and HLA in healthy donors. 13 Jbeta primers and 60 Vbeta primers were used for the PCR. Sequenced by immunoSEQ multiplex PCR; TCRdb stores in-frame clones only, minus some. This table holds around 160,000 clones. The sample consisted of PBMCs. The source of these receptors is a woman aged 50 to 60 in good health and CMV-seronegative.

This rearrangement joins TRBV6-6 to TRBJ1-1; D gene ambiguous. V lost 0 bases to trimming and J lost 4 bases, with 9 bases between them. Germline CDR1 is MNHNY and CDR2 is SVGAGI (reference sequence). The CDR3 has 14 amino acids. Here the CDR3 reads CASSYSKGSTEAFF. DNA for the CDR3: TGTGCCAGCAGTTACTCGAAAGGGAGCACTGAAGCTTTCTTT.

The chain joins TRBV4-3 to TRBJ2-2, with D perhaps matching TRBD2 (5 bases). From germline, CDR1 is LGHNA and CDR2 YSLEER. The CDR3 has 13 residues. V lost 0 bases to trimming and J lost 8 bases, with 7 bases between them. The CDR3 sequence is CASSQERAGELFF. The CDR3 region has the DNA TGCGCCAGCAGCCAAGAGAGGGCGGGGGAGCTGTTTTTT.

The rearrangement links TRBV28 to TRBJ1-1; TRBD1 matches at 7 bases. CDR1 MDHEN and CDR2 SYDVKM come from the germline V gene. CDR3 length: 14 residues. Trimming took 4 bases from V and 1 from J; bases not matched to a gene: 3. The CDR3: CASSSQGWNTEAFF. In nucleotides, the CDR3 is TGTGCCAGCAGTTCACAGGGGTGGAACACTGAAGCTTTCTTT.

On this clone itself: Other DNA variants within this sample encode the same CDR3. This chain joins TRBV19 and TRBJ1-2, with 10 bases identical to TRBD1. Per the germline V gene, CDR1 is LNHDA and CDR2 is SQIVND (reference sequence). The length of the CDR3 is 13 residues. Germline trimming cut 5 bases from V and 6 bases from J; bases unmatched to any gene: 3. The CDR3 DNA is TGTGCCAGTAGTCGGGGACAGGGGAATGGCTACACCTTC. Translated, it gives CASSRGQGNGYTF.

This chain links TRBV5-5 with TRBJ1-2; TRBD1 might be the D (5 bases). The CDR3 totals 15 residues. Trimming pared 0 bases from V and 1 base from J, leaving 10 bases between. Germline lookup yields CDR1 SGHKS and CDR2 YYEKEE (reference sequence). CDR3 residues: CASSLASGVNYGYTF. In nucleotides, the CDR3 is TGTGCCAGCAGCTTGGCCTCGGGGGTTAACTATGGCTACACCTTC. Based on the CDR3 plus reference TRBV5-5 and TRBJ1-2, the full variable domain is DAGVTQSPTHLIKTRGQQVTLRCSPISGHKSVSWYQQVLGQGPQFIFQYYEKEERGRGNFPDRFSARQFPNYSSELNVNALLLGDSALYLCASSLASGVNYGYTFGSGTRLTVV.

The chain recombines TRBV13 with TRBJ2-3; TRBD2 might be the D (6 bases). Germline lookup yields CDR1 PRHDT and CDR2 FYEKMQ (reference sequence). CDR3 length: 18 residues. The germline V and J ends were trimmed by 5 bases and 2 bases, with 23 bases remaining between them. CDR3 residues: CASSTTSWGRSNTDTQYF. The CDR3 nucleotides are TGTGCCAGCAGCACTACTAGCTGGGGGAGGTCTAACACAGATACGCAGTATTTT.

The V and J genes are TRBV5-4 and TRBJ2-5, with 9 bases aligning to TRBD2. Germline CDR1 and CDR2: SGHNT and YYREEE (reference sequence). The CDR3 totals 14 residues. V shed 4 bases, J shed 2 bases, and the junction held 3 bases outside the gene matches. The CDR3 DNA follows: TGTGCCAGCAGCAGTCTAGCGGGGCAAGAGACCCAGTACTTC. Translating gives CASSSLAGQETQYF.

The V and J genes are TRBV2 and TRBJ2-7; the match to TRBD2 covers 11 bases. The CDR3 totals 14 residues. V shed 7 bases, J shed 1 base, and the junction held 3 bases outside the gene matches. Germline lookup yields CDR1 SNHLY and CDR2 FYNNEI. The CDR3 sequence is CASNRLAGSYEQYF. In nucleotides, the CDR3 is TGTGCCAGCAACCGACTAGCGGGATCCTACGAGCAGTACTTC.

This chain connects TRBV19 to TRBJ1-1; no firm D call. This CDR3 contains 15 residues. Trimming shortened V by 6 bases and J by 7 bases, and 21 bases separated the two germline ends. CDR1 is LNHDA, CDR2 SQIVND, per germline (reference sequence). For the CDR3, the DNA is TGTGCCAGTAGCCGCCTCCGGAGCGGGAAAGATGAAGCTTTCTTT. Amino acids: CASSRLRSGKDEAFF.

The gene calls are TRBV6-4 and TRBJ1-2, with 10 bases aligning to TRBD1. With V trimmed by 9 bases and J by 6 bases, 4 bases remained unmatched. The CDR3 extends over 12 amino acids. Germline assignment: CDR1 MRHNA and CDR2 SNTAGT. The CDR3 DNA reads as TGTGCCAGGGAAGGGACAGGGGATGGCTACACCTTC. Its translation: CAREGTGDGYTF.

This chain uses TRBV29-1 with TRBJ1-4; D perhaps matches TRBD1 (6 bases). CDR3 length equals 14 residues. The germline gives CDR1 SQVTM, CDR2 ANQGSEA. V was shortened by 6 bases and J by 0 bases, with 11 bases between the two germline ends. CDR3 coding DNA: TGCAGCGTCGCCCGGACAGCAACTAATGAAAAACTGTTTTTT. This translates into CSVARTATNEKLFF. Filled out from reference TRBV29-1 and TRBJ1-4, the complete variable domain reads SAVISQKPSRDICQRGTSLTIQCQVDSQVTMMFWYRQQPGQSLTLIATANQGSEATYESGFVIDKFPISRPNLTFSTLTVSNMSPEDSSIYLCSVARTATNEKLFFGSGTQLSVL.

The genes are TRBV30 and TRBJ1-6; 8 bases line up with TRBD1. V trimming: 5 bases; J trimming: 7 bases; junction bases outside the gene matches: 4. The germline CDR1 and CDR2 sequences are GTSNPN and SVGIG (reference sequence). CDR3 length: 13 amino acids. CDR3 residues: CAWDRGRNSPLHF. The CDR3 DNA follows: TGTGCCTGGGACAGGGGACGAAATTCACCCCTCCACTTT.

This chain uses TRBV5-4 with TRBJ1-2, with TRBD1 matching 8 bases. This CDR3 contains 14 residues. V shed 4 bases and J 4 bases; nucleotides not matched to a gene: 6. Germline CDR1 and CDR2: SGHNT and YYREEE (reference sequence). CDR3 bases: TGTGCCAGCAGCCCCACCGGACAGGGCTATGGCTACACCTTC. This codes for CASSPTGQGYGYTF.

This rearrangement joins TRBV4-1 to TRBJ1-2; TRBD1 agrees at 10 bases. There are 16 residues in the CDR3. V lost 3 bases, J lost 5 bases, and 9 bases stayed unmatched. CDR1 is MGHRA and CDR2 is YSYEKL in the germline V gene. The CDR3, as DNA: TGCGCCAGCAGCCAGGGACAGGGGTCGGGGCGGTATGGCTACACCTTC. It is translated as CASSQGQGSGRYGYTF.

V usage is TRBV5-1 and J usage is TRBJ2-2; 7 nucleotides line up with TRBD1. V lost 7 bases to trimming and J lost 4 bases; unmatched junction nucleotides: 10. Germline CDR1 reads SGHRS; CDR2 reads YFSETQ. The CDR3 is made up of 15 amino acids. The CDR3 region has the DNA TGCGCCAGCTCTACCTTACAGGGGACCACCGGGGAGCTGTTTTTT. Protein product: CASSTLQGTTGELFF. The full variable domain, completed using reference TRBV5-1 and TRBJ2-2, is KAGVTQTPRYLIKTRGQQVTLSCSPISGHRSVSWYQQTPGQGLQFLFEYFSETQRNKGNFPGRFSGRQFSNSRSEMNVSTLELGDSALYLCASSTLQGTTGELFFGEGSRLTVL.

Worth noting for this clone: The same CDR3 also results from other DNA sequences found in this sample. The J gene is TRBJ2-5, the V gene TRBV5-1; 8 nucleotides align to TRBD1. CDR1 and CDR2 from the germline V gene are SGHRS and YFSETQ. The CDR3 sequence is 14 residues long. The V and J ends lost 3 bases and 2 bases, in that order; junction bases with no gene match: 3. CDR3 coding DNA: TGCGCCAGCAGCTCTGGACAGGGACAAGAGACCCAGTACTTC. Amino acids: CASSSGQGQETQYF.

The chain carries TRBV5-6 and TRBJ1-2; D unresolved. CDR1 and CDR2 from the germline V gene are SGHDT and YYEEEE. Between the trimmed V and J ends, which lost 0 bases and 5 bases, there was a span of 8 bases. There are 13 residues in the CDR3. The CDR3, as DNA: TGTGCCAGCAGCTTGGGTGACATTTATGGCTACACCTTC. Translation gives CASSLGDIYGYTF.

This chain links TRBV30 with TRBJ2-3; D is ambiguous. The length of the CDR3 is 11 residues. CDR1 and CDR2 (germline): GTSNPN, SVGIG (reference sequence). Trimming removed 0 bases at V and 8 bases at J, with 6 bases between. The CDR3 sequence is CAWSVEVTQYF. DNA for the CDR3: TGTGCCTGGAGTGTAGAGGTTACGCAGTATTTT.

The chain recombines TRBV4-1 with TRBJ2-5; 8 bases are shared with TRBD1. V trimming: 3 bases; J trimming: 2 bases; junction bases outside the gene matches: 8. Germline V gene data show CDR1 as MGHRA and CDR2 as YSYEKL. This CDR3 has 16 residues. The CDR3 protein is CASSQTPDREQETQYF. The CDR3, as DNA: TGCGCCAGCAGCCAGACTCCGGACAGGGAACAAGAGACCCAGTACTTC.

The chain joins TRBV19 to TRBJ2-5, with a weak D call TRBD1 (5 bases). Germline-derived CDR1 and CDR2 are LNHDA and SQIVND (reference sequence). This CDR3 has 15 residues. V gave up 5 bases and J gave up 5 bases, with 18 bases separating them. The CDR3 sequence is CASSRTDNKGETQYF. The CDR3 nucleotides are TGTGCCAGTAGTCGCACTGACAACAAGGGGGAGACCCAGTACTTC. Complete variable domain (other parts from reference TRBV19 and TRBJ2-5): DGGITQSPKYLFRKEGQNVTLSCEQNLNHDAMYWYRQDPGQGLRLIYYSQIVNDFQKGDIAEGYSVSREKKESFPLTVTSAQKNPTAFYLCASSRTDNKGETQYFGPGTRLLVL.

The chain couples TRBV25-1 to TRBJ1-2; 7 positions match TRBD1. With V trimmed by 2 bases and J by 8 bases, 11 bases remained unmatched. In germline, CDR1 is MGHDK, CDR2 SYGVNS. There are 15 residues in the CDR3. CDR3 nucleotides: TGTGCCAGCAGTGAAATGAAGGGGGCGACTAGGGGCTACACCTTC. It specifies CASSEMKGATRGYTF.

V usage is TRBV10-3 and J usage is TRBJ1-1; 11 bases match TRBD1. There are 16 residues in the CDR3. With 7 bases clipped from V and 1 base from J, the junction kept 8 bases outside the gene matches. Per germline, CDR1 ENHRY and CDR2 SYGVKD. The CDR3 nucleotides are TGTGCCATCAACGGACAGGGGGCTACAGGGAACACTGAAGCTTTCTTT. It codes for CAINGQGATGNTEAFF.

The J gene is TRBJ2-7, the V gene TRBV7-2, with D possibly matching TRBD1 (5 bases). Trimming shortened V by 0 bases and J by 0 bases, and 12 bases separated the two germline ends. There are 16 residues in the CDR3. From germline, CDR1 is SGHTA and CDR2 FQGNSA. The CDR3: CASSLASGQASYEQYF. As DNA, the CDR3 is TGTGCCAGCAGCTTAGCATCAGGGCAGGCCTCCTACGAGCAGTACTTC. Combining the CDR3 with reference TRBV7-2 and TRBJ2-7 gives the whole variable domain GAGVSQSPSNKVTEKGKDVELRCDPISGHTALYWYRQSLGQGLEFLIYFQGNSAPDKSGLPSDRFSAERTGGSVSTLTIQRTQQEDSAVYLCASSLASGQASYEQYFGPGTRLTVT.

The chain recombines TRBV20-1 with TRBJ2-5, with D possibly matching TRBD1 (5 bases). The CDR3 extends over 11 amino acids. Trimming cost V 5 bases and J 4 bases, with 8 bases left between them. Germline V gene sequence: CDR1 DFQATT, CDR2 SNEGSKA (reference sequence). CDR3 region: CSALRAETQYF. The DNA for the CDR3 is TGCAGTGCTCTCAGGGCAGAGACCCAGTACTTC.

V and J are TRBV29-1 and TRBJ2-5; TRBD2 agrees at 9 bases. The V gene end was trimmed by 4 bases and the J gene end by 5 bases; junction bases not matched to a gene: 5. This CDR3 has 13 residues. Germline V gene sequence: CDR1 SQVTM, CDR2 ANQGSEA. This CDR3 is CSVGLSGSETQYF. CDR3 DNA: TGCAGCGTTGGACTTAGCGGGAGTGAGACCCAGTACTTC.

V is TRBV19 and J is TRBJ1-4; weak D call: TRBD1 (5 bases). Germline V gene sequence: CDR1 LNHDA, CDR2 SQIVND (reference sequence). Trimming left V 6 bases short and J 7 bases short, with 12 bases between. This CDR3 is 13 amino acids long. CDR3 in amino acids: CASSNVGGEKLFF. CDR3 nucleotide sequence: TGTGCCAGTAGCAATGTGGGGGGTGAAAAACTGTTTTTT.

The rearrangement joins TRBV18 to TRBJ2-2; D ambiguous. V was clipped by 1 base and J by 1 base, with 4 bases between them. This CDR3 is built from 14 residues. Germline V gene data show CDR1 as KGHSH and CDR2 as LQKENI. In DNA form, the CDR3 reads TGTGCCAGCTCACCACAGCGGAACACCGGGGAGCTGTTTTTT. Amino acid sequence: CASSPQRNTGELFF.

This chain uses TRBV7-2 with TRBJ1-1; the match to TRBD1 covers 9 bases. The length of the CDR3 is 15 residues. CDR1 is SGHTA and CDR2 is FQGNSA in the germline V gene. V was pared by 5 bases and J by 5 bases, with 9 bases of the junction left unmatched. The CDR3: CASSQMTGGGTEAFF. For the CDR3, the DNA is TGTGCCAGCAGCCAAATGACAGGGGGAGGGACTGAAGCTTTCTTT.

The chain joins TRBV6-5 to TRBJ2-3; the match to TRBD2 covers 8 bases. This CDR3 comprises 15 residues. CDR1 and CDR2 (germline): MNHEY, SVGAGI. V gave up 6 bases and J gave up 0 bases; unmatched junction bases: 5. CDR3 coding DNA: TGTGCCAGCAGGAATAGCGGGGCTAGCACAGATACGCAGTATTTT. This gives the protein CASRNSGASTDTQYF.

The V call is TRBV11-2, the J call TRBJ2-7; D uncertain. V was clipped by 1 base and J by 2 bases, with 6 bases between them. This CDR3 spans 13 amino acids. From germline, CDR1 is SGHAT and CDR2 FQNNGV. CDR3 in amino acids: CASSLASAYEQYF. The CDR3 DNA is TGTGCCAGCAGCTTAGCGAGCGCCTACGAGCAGTACTTC.

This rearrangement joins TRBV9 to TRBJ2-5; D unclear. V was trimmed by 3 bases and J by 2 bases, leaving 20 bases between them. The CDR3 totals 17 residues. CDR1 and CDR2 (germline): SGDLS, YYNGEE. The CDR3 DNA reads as TGTGCCAGCAGCGCCCTACCCACGGGTTGGCGGCAAGAGACCCAGTACTTC. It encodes CASSALPTGWRQETQYF.